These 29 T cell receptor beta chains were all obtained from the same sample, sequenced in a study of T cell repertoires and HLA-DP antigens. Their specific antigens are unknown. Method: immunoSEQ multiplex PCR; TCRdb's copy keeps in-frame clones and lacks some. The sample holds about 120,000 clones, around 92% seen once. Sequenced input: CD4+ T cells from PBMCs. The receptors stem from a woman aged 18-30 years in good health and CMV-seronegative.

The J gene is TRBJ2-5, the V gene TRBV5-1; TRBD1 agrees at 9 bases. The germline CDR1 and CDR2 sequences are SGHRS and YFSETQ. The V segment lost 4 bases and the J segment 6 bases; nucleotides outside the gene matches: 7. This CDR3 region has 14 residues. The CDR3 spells CASSGTGGKKTQYF. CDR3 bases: TGCGCCAGCAGCGGAACAGGGGGCAAAAAGACCCAGTACTTC.

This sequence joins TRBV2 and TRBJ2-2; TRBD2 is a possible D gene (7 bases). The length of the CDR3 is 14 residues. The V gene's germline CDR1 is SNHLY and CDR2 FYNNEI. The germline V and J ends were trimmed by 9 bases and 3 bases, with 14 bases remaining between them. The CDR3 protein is CARGGVRDTGELFF. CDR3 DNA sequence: TGTGCCAGAGGGGGGGTTAGGGACACCGGGGAGCTGTTTTTT.

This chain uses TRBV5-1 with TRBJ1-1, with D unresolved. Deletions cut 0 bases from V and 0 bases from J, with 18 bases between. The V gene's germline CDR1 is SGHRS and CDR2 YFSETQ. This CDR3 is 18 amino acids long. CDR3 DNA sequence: TGCGCCAGCAGCTTGGGTCAAGGGAGGGCCCAAATGAACACTGAAGCTTTCTTT. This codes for CASSLGQGRAQMNTEAFF.

As DNA, the CDR3 is TGTGCCGGTCGAAGGGAAGGCTATGGCTACACCTTC. Translated: CAGRREGYGYTF. The gene calls are TRBV28 and TRBJ1-2; D remains unclear. The V and J ends lost 11 bases and 4 bases respectively, with 14 bases between them. Looked up from germline, CDR1 is MDHEN and CDR2 is SYDVKM. CDR3 length equals 12 residues.

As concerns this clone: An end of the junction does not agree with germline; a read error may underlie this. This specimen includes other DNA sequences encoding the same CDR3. The CDR3 DNA sequence: TGTGCCAGCAGTGTAGGGACAGGGGAGGGTGGCTACACCTTC. It is translated as CASSVGTGEGGYTF. The chain links TRBV9 to TRBJ1-2, with TRBD1 identical over 10 bases. This CDR3 has 14 amino acids. Germline-derived CDR1 and CDR2 are SGDLS and YYNGEE.

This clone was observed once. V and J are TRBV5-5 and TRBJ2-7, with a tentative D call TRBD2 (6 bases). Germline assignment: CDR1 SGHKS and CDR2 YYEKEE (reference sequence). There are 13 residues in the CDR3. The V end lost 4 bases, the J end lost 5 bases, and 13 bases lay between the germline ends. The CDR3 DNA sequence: TGTGCCAGCAGCCTCCGGGGGACCGACGAGCAGTACGTC. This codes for CASSLRGTDEQYV.

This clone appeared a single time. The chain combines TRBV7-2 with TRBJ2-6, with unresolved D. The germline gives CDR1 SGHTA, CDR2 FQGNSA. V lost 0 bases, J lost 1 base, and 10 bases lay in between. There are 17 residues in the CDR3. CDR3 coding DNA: TGTGCCAGCAGCTTAGCGCTCAGAGCGTCTGGGGCCAACGTCCTGACTTTC. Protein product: CASSLALRASGANVLTF.

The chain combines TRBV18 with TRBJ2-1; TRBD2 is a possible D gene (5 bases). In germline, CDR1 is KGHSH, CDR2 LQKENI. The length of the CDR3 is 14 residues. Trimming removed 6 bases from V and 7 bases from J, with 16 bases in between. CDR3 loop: CASSGGWQANEQFF. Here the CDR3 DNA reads TGTGCCAGCTCCGGCGGGTGGCAGGCAAATGAGCAGTTCTTC.

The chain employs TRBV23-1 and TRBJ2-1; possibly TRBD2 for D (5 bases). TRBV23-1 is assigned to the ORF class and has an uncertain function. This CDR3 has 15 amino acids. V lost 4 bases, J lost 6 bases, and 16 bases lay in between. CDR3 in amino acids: CASSRNTVEVNEQFF. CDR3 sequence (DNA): TGCGCCAGCAGTCGGAACACAGTGGAGGTCAATGAGCAGTTCTTC.

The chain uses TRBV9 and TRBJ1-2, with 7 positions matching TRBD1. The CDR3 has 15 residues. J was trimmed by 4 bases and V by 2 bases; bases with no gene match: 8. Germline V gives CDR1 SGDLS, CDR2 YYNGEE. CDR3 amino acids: CASSVSPGTAYGYTF. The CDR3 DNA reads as TGTGCCAGCAGCGTCAGCCCCGGGACAGCCTATGGCTACACCTTC.

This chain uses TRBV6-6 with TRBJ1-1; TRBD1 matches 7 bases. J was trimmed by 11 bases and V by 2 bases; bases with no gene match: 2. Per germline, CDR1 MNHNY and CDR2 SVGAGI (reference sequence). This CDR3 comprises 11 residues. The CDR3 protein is CASSYGTDAFF. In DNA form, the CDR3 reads TGTGCCAGCAGTTACGGGACAGACGCTTTCTTT.

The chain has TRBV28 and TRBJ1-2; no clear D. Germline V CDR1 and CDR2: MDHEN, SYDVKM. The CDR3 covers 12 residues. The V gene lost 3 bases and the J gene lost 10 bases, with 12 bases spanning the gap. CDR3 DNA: TGTGCCAGCAGTTTTTTAGGCGAGGACTACACCTTC. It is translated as CASSFLGEDYTF.

The CDR3 nucleotides are TGCGCCAGCAGTGAGTCGCGGACACTTATCAACTATGGCTACACCTTC. Translation: CASSESRTLINYGYTF. This chain links TRBV10-2 with TRBJ1-2; maybe TRBD1 (5 bases). Trimming shortened V by 0 bases and J by 2 bases, and 13 bases separated the two germline ends. The CDR3 has 16 amino acids. Germline assignment: CDR1 WSHSY and CDR2 SAAADI.

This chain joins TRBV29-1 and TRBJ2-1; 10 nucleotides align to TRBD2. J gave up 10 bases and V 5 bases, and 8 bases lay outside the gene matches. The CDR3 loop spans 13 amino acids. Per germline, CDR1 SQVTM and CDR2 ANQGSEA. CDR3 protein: CSVKREGWGEQFF. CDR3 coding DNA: TGCAGCGTTAAGCGGGAGGGCTGGGGGGAGCAGTTCTTC.

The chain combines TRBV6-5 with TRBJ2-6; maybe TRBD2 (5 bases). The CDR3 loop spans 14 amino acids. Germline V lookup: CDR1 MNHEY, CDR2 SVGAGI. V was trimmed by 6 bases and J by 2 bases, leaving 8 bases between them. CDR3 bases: TGTGCCAGCAGCGCTAGCCCTGGGGCCAACGTCCTGACTTTC. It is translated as CASSASPGANVLTF.

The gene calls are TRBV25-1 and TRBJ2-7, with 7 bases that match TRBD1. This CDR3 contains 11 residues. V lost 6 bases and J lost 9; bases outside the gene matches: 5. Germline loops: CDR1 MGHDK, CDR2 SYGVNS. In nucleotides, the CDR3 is TGTGCCAGCAGCAACAGGGGAGCGCAGTACTTC. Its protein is CASSNRGAQYF.

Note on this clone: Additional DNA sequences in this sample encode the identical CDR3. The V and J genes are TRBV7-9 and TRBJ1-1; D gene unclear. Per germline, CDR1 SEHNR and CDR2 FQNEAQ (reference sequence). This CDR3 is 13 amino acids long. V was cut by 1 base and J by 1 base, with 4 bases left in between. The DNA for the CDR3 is TGTGCCAGCAGCTTAGTCGGGAACACTGAAGCTTTCTTT. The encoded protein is CASSLVGNTEAFF.

The CDR3 sequence: CASSLPPTVNSYEQYF. For the CDR3, the DNA is TGTGCCAGCAGCTTGCCTCCGACAGTTAACTCCTACGAGCAGTACTTC. The V gene is TRBV5-6, the J gene TRBJ2-7, with a tentative D call TRBD1 (5 bases). Trimming removed 1 base at V and 0 bases at J, with 14 bases between. The CDR3 consists of 16 residues. Germline V CDR1 and CDR2: SGHDT, YYEEEE.

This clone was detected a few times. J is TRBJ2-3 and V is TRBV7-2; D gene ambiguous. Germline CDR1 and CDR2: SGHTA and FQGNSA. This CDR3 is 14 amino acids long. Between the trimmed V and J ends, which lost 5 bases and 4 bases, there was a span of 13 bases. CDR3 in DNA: TGTGCCAGCAGCCAATTAGGAAGGGCAGATACGCAGTATTTT. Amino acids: CASSQLGRADTQYF.

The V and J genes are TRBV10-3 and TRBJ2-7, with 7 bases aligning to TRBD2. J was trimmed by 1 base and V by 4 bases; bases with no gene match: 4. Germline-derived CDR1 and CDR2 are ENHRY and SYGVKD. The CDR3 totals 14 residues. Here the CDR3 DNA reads TGTGCCATCAGTGTCGCTAGCGGATCCTACGAGCAGTACTTC. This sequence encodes CAISVASGSYEQYF.

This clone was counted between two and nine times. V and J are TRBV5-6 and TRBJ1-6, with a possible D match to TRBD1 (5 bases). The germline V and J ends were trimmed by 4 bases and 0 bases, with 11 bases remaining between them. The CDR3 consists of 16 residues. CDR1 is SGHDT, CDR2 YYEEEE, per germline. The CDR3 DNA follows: TGTGCCAGCAGCCTCAGGGCAAGCTCCTATAATTCACCCCTCCACTTT. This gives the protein CASSLRASSYNSPLHF. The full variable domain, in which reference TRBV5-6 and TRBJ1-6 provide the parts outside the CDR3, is DAGVTQSPTHLIKTRGQQVTLRCSPKSGHDTVSWYQQALGQGPQFIFQYYEEEERQRGNFPDRFSGHQFPNYSSELNVNALLLGDSALYLCASSLRASSYNSPLHFGNGTRLTVT.

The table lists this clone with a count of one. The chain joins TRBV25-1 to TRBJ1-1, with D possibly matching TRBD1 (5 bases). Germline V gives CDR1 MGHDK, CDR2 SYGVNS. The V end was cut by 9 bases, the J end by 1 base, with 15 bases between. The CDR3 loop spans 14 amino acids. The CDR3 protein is CASRRGQRNTEAFF. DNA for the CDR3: TGTGCCAGTCGCCGGGGCCAAAGGAACACTGAAGCTTTCTTT.

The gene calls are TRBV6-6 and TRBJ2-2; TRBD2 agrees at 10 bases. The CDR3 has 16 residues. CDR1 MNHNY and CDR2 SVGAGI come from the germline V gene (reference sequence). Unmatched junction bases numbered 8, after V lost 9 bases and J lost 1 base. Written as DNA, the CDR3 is TGTGCCAGTAGACCTAGACTAGCGGGGAACACCGGGGAGCTGTTTTTT. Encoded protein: CASRPRLAGNTGELFF.

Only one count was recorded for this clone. The DNA for the CDR3 is TGTGCCAGCAGCCCTGATATGGCAGCTAACTATGGCTACACCTTC. As protein: CASSPDMAANYGYTF. The chain joins TRBV7-2 to TRBJ1-2, with unresolved D. V was shortened by 5 bases and J by 0 bases, with 13 bases between the two germline ends. The germline gives CDR1 SGHTA, CDR2 FQGNSA. This CDR3 is 15 amino acids long.

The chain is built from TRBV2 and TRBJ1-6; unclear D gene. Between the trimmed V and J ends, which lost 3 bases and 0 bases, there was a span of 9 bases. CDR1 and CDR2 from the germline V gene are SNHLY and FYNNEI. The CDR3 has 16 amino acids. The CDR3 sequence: CASSEKVRSYNSPLHF. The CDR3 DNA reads TGTGCCAGCAGTGAGAAGGTTCGCTCCTATAATTCACCCCTCCACTTT.

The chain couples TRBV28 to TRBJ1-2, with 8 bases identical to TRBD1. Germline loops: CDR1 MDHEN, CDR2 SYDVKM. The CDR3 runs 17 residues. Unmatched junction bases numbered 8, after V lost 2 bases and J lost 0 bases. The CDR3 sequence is CASSLRGQGAANYGYTF. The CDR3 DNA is TGTGCCAGCAGTTTACGCGGCCAGGGGGCGGCTAACTATGGCTACACCTTC.

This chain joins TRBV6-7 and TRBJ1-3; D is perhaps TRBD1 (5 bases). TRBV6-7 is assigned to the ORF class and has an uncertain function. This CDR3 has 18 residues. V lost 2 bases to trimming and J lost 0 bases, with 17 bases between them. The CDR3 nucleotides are TGTGCCAGCAGTTACCGGCAGGGACTCGCGGCCTCTGGAAACACCATATATTTT. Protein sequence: CASSYRQGLAASGNTIYF.

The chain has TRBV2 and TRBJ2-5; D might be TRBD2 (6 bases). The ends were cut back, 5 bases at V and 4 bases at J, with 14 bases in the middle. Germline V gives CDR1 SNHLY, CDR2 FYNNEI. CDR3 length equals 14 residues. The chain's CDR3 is CASSRYQAGETQYF. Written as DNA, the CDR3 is TGTGCCAGCAGTCGTTACCAAGCGGGAGAGACCCAGTACTTC.

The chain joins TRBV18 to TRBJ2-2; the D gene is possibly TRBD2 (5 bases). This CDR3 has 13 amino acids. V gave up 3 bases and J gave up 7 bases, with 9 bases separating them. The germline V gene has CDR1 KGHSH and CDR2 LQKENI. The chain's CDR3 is CASSPAGIGELFF. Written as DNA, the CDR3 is TGTGCCAGCTCACCCGCCGGGATCGGGGAGCTGTTTTTT. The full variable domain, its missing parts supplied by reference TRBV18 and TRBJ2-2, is NAGVMQNPRHLVRRRGQEARLRCSPMKGHSHVYWYRQLPEEGLKFMVYLQKENIIDESGMPKERFSAEFPKEGPSILRIQQVVRGDSAAYFCASSPAGIGELFFGEGSRLTVL.